The 11 T cell receptor beta chains below come from one sample, sequenced in a study of radiotherapy plus CTLA-4 blockade in lung cancer. Assay: immunoSEQ multiplex PCR; the TCRdb copy retains only in-frame clones and omits some. This sample has about 55,000 clones, with approximately 84% found just once. The specimen was peripheral blood, collected from a patient treated with radiotherapy plus ipilimumab. These receptors all stem from a human donor with non-small cell lung cancer whose response to radiotherapy plus ipilimumab could not be evaluated.

The chain is built from TRBV2 and TRBJ1-4; D is possibly TRBD1 (6 bases). Germline CDR1 and CDR2: SNHLY and FYNNEI. V was trimmed by 3 bases and J by 5 bases, leaving 16 bases between them. CDR3 length: 16 residues. CDR3 bases: TGTGCCAGCAGTGACTCCGATACAGGGTGGAATGAAAAACTGTTTTTT. Residues: CASSDSDTGWNEKLFF. Based on the CDR3 plus reference TRBV2 and TRBJ1-4, the full variable domain is EPEVTQTPSHQVTQMGQEVILRCVPISNHLYFYWYRQILGQKVEFLVSFYNNEISEKSEIFDDQFSVERPDGSNFTLKIRSTKLEDSAMYFCASSDSDTGWNEKLFFGSGTQLSVL.

This chain connects TRBV19 to TRBJ1-4; 12 nucleotides line up with TRBD1. V shed 5 bases and J 7 bases; nucleotides not matched to a gene: 8. The CDR3 has 16 residues. Germline V CDR1 and CDR2: LNHDA, SQIVND (reference sequence). CDR3 sequence reads: CASSFGTGGVGEKLFF. CDR3 in DNA: TGTGCCAGTAGTTTTGGGACAGGGGGCGTCGGTGAAAAACTGTTTTTT.

This clone was picked up one time. The chain is built from TRBV19 and TRBJ1-5, with a possible D match to TRBD1 (5 bases). Germline V gene lookup returns CDR1 LNHDA and CDR2 SQIVND (reference sequence). This CDR3 has 14 residues. V was cut by 4 bases and J by 7 bases, with 14 bases left in between. The CDR3 bases are TGTGCCAGTAGTACGGGGGAAGTGGTCCAGCCCCAGCATTTT. This translates into CASSTGEVVQPQHF.

CDR3 coding DNA: TGTGCCAGCAGCTTAGTAGCGGGGGGGCATAAAGATACGCAGTATTTT. It codes for CASSLVAGGHKDTQYF. V and J are TRBV11-2 and TRBJ2-3; TRBD2 aligns across 11 bases. Germline V gives CDR1 SGHAT, CDR2 FQNNGV. This CDR3 has 16 amino acids. V lost 1 base, J lost 5 bases, and 5 bases stayed unmatched.

The V gene is TRBV6-5, the J gene TRBJ1-2; D is perhaps TRBD1 (6 bases). The germline gives CDR1 MNHEY, CDR2 SVGAGI. CDR3 size: 13 residues. V dropped 6 bases and J dropped 2 bases, with 10 bases sitting between them. DNA for the CDR3: TGTGCCAGCAGGCGGACAGACAACTATGGCTACACCTTC. It specifies CASRRTDNYGYTF.

The chain joins TRBV5-1 to TRBJ2-2; D is unclear. The length of the CDR3 is 15 residues. V was shortened by 0 bases and J by 3 bases, with 9 bases between the two germline ends. The germline V gene encodes CDR1 SGHRS and CDR2 YFSETQ. The CDR3 loop is CASSLAISDTGELFF. CDR3 coding DNA: TGCGCCAGCAGCTTGGCCATATCAGACACCGGGGAGCTGTTTTTT. Variable domain in full (rest from reference TRBV5-1 and TRBJ2-2): KAGVTQTPRYLIKTRGQQVTLSCSPISGHRSVSWYQQTPGQGLQFLFEYFSETQRNKGNFPGRFSGRQFSNSRSEMNVSTLELGDSALYLCASSLAISDTGELFFGEGSRLTVL.

The V gene is TRBV4-3, the J gene TRBJ2-3; TRBD2 agrees at 8 bases. Germline CDR1 is LGHNA and CDR2 is YSLEER. CDR3 size: 17 residues. V shed 1 base and J 1 base; nucleotides not matched to a gene: 7. The CDR3 DNA is TGCGCCAGCAGCCAAGCCGATAGCGGGGTAGGCACAGATACGCAGTATTTT. This gives the protein CASSQADSGVGTDTQYF.

The chain links TRBV29-1 to TRBJ2-1; 7 bases align to TRBD1. Germline CDR1 is SQVTM and CDR2 is ANQGSEA. The CDR3 extends over 15 amino acids. V dropped 4 bases and J dropped 2; count of bases not matched to a gene: 8. The CDR3 region is CSVGGTGVTYNEQFF. CDR3 nucleotides: TGCAGCGTTGGGGGAACAGGGGTCACCTACAATGAGCAGTTCTTC.

The chain is built from TRBV30 and TRBJ2-5, with 7 bases matching TRBD2. The V segment lost 4 bases and the J segment 6 bases; nucleotides outside the gene matches: 5. Germline V gene data show CDR1 as GTSNPN and CDR2 as SVGIG (reference sequence). This CDR3 contains 12 residues. CDR3 coding DNA: TGTGCCTGGAAGGGAGGGAGGAAGACCCAGTACTTC. This encodes CAWKGGRKTQYF.

V gene TRBV6-6 combines with J gene TRBJ2-5, with no clear D. The CDR3 totals 14 residues. Trimming pared 2 bases from V and 2 bases from J, leaving 9 bases between. CDR1 and CDR2 from the germline V gene are MNHNY and SVGAGI (reference sequence). CDR3 in DNA: TGTGCCAGCAGTTACCCCCTATTACAAGAGACCCAGTACTTC. Protein: CASSYPLLQETQYF.

This sequence joins TRBV6-5 and TRBJ1-2, with 10 bases that match TRBD1. Germline V gives CDR1 MNHEY, CDR2 SVGAGI. The CDR3 is 13 amino acids. V trimming: 6 bases; J trimming: 8 bases; junction bases outside the gene matches: 6. The CDR3: CASRKGQGWGYTF. In DNA, the CDR3 is TGTGCCAGCAGAAAGGGACAGGGGTGGGGCTACACCTTC.